This TCR beta chain was recorded in a study of blood T cell repertoires in COVID-19. Study-wide background: Spain, Italy and the United States supplied samples that represented acute and convalescent COVID-19. T cells, B-cell-depleted T cells, or PBMCs provided the cDNA or gDNA that served as material.

Under the authors' procedure: By means of reference gene primer amplification, nucleated cell counts were estimated. Clones were read by immunoSEQ multiplex PCR, and TCRdb kept only the in-frame ones, dropping some. V, J and clone size are those of that table, while D and trimming were read from the DNA. The data show 220,000 or so clones, 82% seen once. Trimming pared 5 bases from V and 2 bases from J, leaving 13 bases between. The germline CDR1 and CDR2 sequences are ENHRY and SYGVKD. The CDR3 spans 15 residues. The sequenced material came from peripheral blood. The TCR originated in an elderly woman with acute or convalescent COVID-19. The chain carries TRBV10-3 and TRBJ1-5; possible D gene TRBD1, 6 bases. The CDR3 nucleotides read TGTGCCATCAGTCCGGGACACCAGGGCAATCAGCCCCAGCATTTT. Translated: CAISPGHQGNQPQHF.